This TCR beta chain was retrieved from a study of blood T cells in healthy people across ages. Study-wide points: There was no known CMV status for donors, so expanded clonotype changes were possibly confounded.

No fewer than 5.5 micrograms of total RNA were isolated from every sample. Then a second PCR, running roughly 6 to 11 cycles, was carried out with a sample-barcoded 5' primer and a J-beta primer mix. Each CDR3 protein gets one entry after TCRdb re-called the 5' RACE reads with MiXCR. Of some 1,000,000 distinct CDR3 sequences in the sample, roughly 24% were seen once. For this clonotype: Its specificity is unknown.

Germline CDR1 and CDR2: MDHEN and SYDVKM. Trimming shortened V by 2 bases and J by 5 bases, and 15 bases separated the two germline ends. The CDR3 has 15 amino acids. These data also featured in a second study, about T cells of mothers and their children. That work adds: Reads recorded for TCR beta CDR3 numbered over 9 million per mother and around 3 million per child.

The specimen sequenced was blood. The sequence was collected from a girl aged 2-10 years in good health. The chain joins TRBV28 to TRBJ2-5; D possibly corresponds to TRBD2 (6 bases). CDR3 nucleotide sequence: TGTGCCAGCAGTTTACTCAAGACTAGTGGGGAGACCCAGTACTTC. It translates to CASSLLKTSGETQYF.